These 20 T cell receptor beta chains were sequenced from one sample in a study of cytotoxic CD8 clonotypes in ibrutinib-treated CLL. The repertoire was sequenced with immunoSEQ multiplex PCR; TCRdb's copy has only in-frame clones and lacks some. Of about 300,000 clones detected, around 76% appear once; the ten largest clones hold about 5%. Sample: PBMCs, taken at disease progression, from a patient treated with ibrutinib. The receptors stem from a human donor with chronic lymphocytic leukemia.

The V and J genes are TRBV7-9 and TRBJ1-4; no clear D. Germline V gene data show CDR1 as SEHNR and CDR2 as FQNEAQ (reference sequence). The V end lost 6 bases, the J end lost 8 bases, and 16 bases lay between the germline ends. The CDR3 sequence is 14 residues long. For the CDR3, the DNA is TGTGCCAGCAGGCGGATGGAAGTGCGGGAAAAACTGTTTTTT. Its translation: CASRRMEVREKLFF. Based on the CDR3 plus reference TRBV7-9 and TRBJ1-4, the full variable domain is DTGVSQNPRHKITKRGQNVTFRCDPISEHNRLYWYRQTLGQGPEFLTYFQNEAQLEKSRLLSDRFSAERPKGSFSTLEIQRTEQGDSAMYLCASRRMEVREKLFFGSGTQLSVL.

V gene TRBV6-5 combines with J gene TRBJ2-7, with D perhaps being TRBD1 or TRBD2 (5 bases each). Germline V lookup: CDR1 MNHEY, CDR2 SVGAGI. V dropped 7 bases and J dropped 6 bases, with 16 bases sitting between them. CDR3 length equals 13 residues. The CDR3 region has the DNA TGTGCCAGCACCTCCGACGGGGCCGCCGAGCAGTACTTC. Its translation: CASTSDGAAEQYF.

The rearrangement links TRBV5-1 to TRBJ2-7; 8 bases align to TRBD1. V lost 0 bases to trimming and J lost 5 bases; unmatched junction nucleotides: 4. Germline V gene sequence: CDR1 SGHRS, CDR2 YFSETQ. The CDR3 spans 14 residues. The CDR3 DNA is TGCGCCAGCAGCTTGGGCAGGGGGCCCAACGAGCAGTACTTC. This encodes CASSLGRGPNEQYF.

The gene calls are TRBV14 and TRBJ1-3; D not certain. CDR3 length: 14 residues. Between the trimmed V and J ends, which lost 4 bases and 0 bases, there was a span of 7 bases. The germline V gene encodes CDR1 SGHDN and CDR2 FVKESK. CDR3 sequence (DNA): TGTGCCAGCAGCCCACGGTACTCTGGAAACACCATATATTTT. Amino acid sequence: CASSPRYSGNTIYF.

This clone appeared a few times. Other DNA variants within this sample encode the same CDR3. The rearrangement uses TRBV29-1 and TRBJ2-2; D gene ambiguous. The CDR3 has 10 amino acids. V lost 6 bases and J 5 bases, leaving 4 bases between the germline ends. Germline V lookup: CDR1 SQVTM, CDR2 ANQGSEA. CDR3: CSVLTGELFF. DNA of the CDR3: TGCAGCGTCCTAACCGGGGAGCTGTTTTTT.

The chain employs TRBV5-1 and TRBJ2-5; 8 positions agree with TRBD2. CDR1 is SGHRS, CDR2 YFSETQ, per germline. The CDR3 extends over 16 amino acids. The V segment lost 1 base and the J segment 1 base; nucleotides outside the gene matches: 6. In nucleotides, the CDR3 is TGCGCCAGCAGCTTGTTTAAGCGGGGGCCCCAAGAGACCCAGTACTTC. Its protein is CASSLFKRGPQETQYF.

The chain has TRBV28 and TRBJ2-3; D remains unclear. V was clipped by 3 bases and J by 3 bases, with 13 bases between them. Looked up from germline, CDR1 is MDHEN and CDR2 is SYDVKM. There are 15 residues in the CDR3. DNA of the CDR3: TGTGCCAGCAGTTTCGGCTCGGGCAGGACAGATACGCAGTATTTT. This gives the protein CASSFGSGRTDTQYF.

The chain carries TRBV4-1 and TRBJ2-2; D may be TRBD1 (6 bases). V lost 1 base, J lost 4 bases, and 25 bases lay in between. The germline gives CDR1 MGHRA, CDR2 YSYEKL. This CDR3 region has 20 residues. The CDR3, as DNA: TGCGCCAGCAGCCAAGTCTCGGGACACAATTTAATCGGGTTCACCGGGGAGCTGTTTTTT. Amino acids: CASSQVSGHNLIGFTGELFF.

The rearrangement joins TRBV7-3 to TRBJ2-7; a weak D match, TRBD2 (6 bases). The CDR3 is made up of 14 amino acids. V was clipped by 5 bases and J by 4 bases, with 15 bases between them. Germline-derived CDR1 and CDR2 are SGHTA and FQGTGA. CDR3 protein: CASSIPGLGYEQYF. The CDR3 DNA is TGTGCCAGCAGCATCCCGGGACTCGGGTACGAGCAGTACTTC.

This rearrangement joins TRBV9 to TRBJ1-2; D is possibly TRBD1 (5 bases). Germline CDR1 is SGDLS and CDR2 is YYNGEE. The CDR3 runs 15 residues. V was cut by 3 bases and J by 6 bases, with 18 bases left in between. The CDR3 region has the DNA TGTGCCAGCAGCGCCCCAAGACTGGGGGTTAATGGCTACACCTTC. Amino acids: CASSAPRLGVNGYTF.

J is TRBJ2-2 and V is TRBV15; D is unclear. Germline-derived CDR1 and CDR2 are LNHNV and YYDKDF (reference sequence). This CDR3 has 14 amino acids. V was pared by 3 bases and J by 2 bases, with 7 bases between. CDR3 DNA: TGTGCCACCAGCAGCCGAAGAAACACCGGGGAGCTGTTTTTT. Protein: CATSSRRNTGELFF. The full variable domain, with the rest looked up from reference TRBV15 and TRBJ2-2, is DAMVIQNPRYQVTQFGKPVTLSCSQTLNHNVMYWYQQKSSQAPKLLFHYYDKDFNNEADTPDNFQSRRPNTSFCFLDIRSPGLGDTAMYLCATSSRRNTGELFFGEGSRLTVL.

V gene TRBV9 combines with J gene TRBJ1-1, with D maybe TRBD1 (5 bases). Germline lookup yields CDR1 SGDLS and CDR2 YYNGEE. V was shortened by 0 bases and J by 5 bases, with 11 bases between the two germline ends. The CDR3 is made up of 14 amino acids. The CDR3 nucleotides are TGTGCCAGCAGCGTAGGGGGCGTTGCGACTGAAGCTTTCTTT. Amino acid sequence: CASSVGGVATEAFF.

The chain links TRBV5-1 to TRBJ2-7, with D possibly matching TRBD2 (5 bases). Germline assignment: CDR1 SGHRS and CDR2 YFSETQ. The germline V and J ends were trimmed by 4 bases and 4 bases, with 15 bases remaining between them. This CDR3 comprises 14 residues. CDR3 coding DNA: TGCGCCAGCAGCCGGGGTAGCGAGGTATACGAGCAGTACTTC. Protein sequence: CASSRGSEVYEQYF.

V gene TRBV19 combines with J gene TRBJ2-2; D ambiguous. Trimming left V 8 bases short and J 6 bases short, with 7 bases between. From germline, CDR1 is LNHDA and CDR2 SQIVND (reference sequence). This CDR3 has 11 amino acids. For the CDR3, the DNA is TGTGCCAGTTTAAAAGCCGGGGAGCTGTTTTTT. Translating it yields CASLKAGELFF.

The V gene is TRBV6-1, the J gene TRBJ1-6; D remains ambiguous. V was trimmed by 4 bases and J by 13 bases, leaving 8 bases between them. The germline gives CDR1 MNHNS, CDR2 SASEGT. The CDR3 consists of 11 residues. The CDR3 is CASSGLVPLHF. CDR3 coding DNA: TGTGCCAGCAGTGGACTTGTCCCCCTCCACTTT.

CDR3 loop: CASSFTDTQYF. The CDR3 coding sequence is TGTGCCAGCAGCTTCACAGATACGCAGTATTTT. The V call is TRBV11-2, the J call TRBJ2-3, with D hard to call. The CDR3 covers 11 residues. Per germline, CDR1 SGHAT and CDR2 FQNNGV. V was cut by 3 bases and J by 2 bases, with 0 bases left in between.

The rearrangement joins TRBV7-9 to TRBJ2-1; 9 bases are a match to TRBD1. The CDR3 length is 16 residues. Germline loops: CDR1 SEHNR, CDR2 FQNEAQ (reference sequence). With V trimmed by 3 bases and J by 6 bases, 9 bases remained unmatched. CDR3 in DNA: TGTGCCAGCAGCTTTTCGGGTTTGACAGGGGGCAATGAGCAGTTCTTC. Its translation: CASSFSGLTGGNEQFF.

This chain uses TRBV5-1 with TRBJ1-2; no clear D gene. V gave up 0 bases and J gave up 1 base, with 4 bases separating them. Germline V lookup: CDR1 SGHRS, CDR2 YFSETQ. The CDR3 runs to 13 residues. In nucleotides, the CDR3 is TGCGCCAGCAGCTTGGACGTTAACTATGGCTACACCTTC. Its protein product is CASSLDVNYGYTF.

This chain connects TRBV4-1 to TRBJ2-3; the match to TRBD2 covers 9 bases. Germline V gene sequence: CDR1 MGHRA, CDR2 YSYEKL. J lost 3 bases, V lost 4 bases, and 2 bases had no gene match. The CDR3 spans 14 residues. CDR3 coding DNA: TGCGCCAGCAGCCTAAGCGGGGGGACAGATACGCAGTATTTT. The encoded protein is CASSLSGGTDTQYF.

V and J are TRBV5-1 and TRBJ2-3; 9 bases match TRBD2. The germline V gene has CDR1 SGHRS and CDR2 YFSETQ. The trim removed 6 bases at V and 0 bases at J, leaving 14 bases unmatched. The CDR3 consists of 18 residues. The CDR3 sequence is CASTKTGGGAGSTDTQYF. CDR3 bases: TGCGCCAGCACCAAGACTGGCGGGGGGGCCGGAAGCACAGATACGCAGTATTTT.